The source of this T cell receptor beta chain is a study of tumor-infiltrating lymphocytes in primary liver carcinoma. Study as a whole: Patients comprised men and women whose ages fell between 30 and 69 years. Findings and caveats of the study: Tumor region pairs showed greater overlap than either tumor-adjacent or tumor-blood pairs did. Blood had a significantly lower top-250-clone fraction than tumors did (p = 0.039).

Trimming removed 4 bases from V and 8 bases from J; junction bases left unmatched: 6. The V gene's germline CDR1 is MNHNS and CDR2 SASEGT. This CDR3 comprises 15 residues. In addition to blood RNA drawn from unsorted whole blood, germline DNA was extracted. In this sample, this clonotype turned up many times. The antigen is undetermined. Synthesis of TCR beta cDNA was carried out from around 500 ng total RNA with a constant-region primer. Slightly modified ARM-PCR with three nested multiplex PCR rounds yielded TCR beta libraries. Both of the initial two PCR rounds ran for about 11 cycles and employed TRBV1-TRBV30 forward primers alongside a C-beta reverse primer. TCRdb analysed the multiplex PCR reads with MiXCR anew, one entry per CDR3 protein. The table has approximately 330,000 distinct CDR3 sequences, less than 65% seen once.

The receptor's source is a man aged 40-49 years with primary liver carcinoma and hepatitis B virus infection. The material sequenced was peripheral blood. The V call is TRBV6-1, the J call TRBJ2-1, with 12 bases identical to TRBD2. CDR3 sequence reads: CASSATSGSVDEQFF. In nucleotides, the CDR3 is TGTGCCAGCAGTGCGACTAGCGGGAGTGTGGATGAGCAGTTCTTC.